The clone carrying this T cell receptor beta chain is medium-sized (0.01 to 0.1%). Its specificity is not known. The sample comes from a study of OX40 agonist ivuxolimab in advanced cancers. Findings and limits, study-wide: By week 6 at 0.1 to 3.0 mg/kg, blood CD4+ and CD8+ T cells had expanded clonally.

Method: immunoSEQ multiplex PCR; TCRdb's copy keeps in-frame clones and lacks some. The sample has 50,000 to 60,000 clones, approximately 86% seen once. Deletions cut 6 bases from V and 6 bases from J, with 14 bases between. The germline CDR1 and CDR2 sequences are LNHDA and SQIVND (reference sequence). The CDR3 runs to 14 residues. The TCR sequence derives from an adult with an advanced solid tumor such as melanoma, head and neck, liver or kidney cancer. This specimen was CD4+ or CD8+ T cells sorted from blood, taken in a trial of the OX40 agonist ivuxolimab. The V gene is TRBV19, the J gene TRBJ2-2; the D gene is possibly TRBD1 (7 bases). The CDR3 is CASRLDREAGELFF. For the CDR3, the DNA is TGTGCCAGTAGGCTAGACAGGGAGGCCGGGGAGCTGTTTTTT.